One and the same sample provided the 10 T cell receptor beta chains below, sequenced in a study of blood T cell repertoires in COVID-19. Using immunoSEQ multiplex PCR, the repertoire was profiled, and TCRdb retains in-frame clones only, with some absent. The sample shows about 230,000 clones, approximately 90% of them seen only once. Material for sequencing was peripheral blood. These receptors came from a man in his fifties or sixties with COVID-19, enrolled during active disease.

The chain recombines TRBV5-8 with TRBJ2-3; 16 bases map to TRBD2. Germline V gene data show CDR1 as SGHTS and CDR2 as YDEGEE. The CDR3 has 16 residues. With 4 bases clipped from V and 5 bases from J, the junction kept 4 bases outside the gene matches. This CDR3 reads CASSTGLAGGQDTQYF. The CDR3 DNA reads TGTGCCAGCAGCACGGGACTAGCGGGAGGGCAAGATACGCAGTATTTT.

This chain uses TRBV16 with TRBJ2-7, with TRBD1 matching over 7 bases. CDR1 is KGHSY, CDR2 FQNENV, per germline. V was pared by 3 bases and J by 5 bases, with 10 bases of the junction left unmatched. The CDR3 spans 15 residues. The chain's CDR3 is CASSHTMGQRNEQYF. CDR3 DNA: TGTGCCAGCAGCCATACCATGGGACAGAGGAACGAGCAGTACTTC.

V and J are TRBV19 and TRBJ1-5; 8 bases map to TRBD1. In germline, CDR1 is LNHDA, CDR2 SQIVND (reference sequence). The CDR3 consists of 17 residues. The ends lost 3 bases at V and 5 bases at J; junction bases unmatched: 12. CDR3: CASSIQGARGRDQPQHF. The CDR3 nucleotides read TGTGCCAGTAGTATTCAGGGGGCTCGGGGGCGCGATCAGCCCCAGCATTTT.

This clone was detected only a few times. The V and J genes are TRBV7-9 and TRBJ1-6; D may be TRBD1 (6 bases). Trimming stripped 5 bases from V and 7 bases from J, with 12 bases between. This CDR3 has 14 residues. CDR1 is SEHNR, CDR2 FQNEAQ, per germline (reference sequence). CDR3 residues: CASSTWTENSPLHF. The CDR3 nucleotides are TGTGCCAGCAGCACCTGGACAGAGAATTCACCCCTCCACTTT.

The chain combines TRBV15 with TRBJ1-4; 7 nucleotides align to TRBD1. The germline V gene has CDR1 LNHNV and CDR2 YYDKDF (reference sequence). V lost 0 bases, J lost 8 bases, and 6 bases stayed unmatched. This CDR3 spans 15 amino acids. CDR3 loop: CATSRDQGGGEKLFF. In DNA, the CDR3 is TGTGCCACCAGCAGAGATCAAGGGGGCGGGGAAAAACTGTTTTTT.

This clone was counted a few times. The chain uses TRBV5-1 and TRBJ2-7; the match to TRBD1 covers 10 bases. There are 15 residues in the CDR3. Germline V gene sequence: CDR1 SGHRS, CDR2 YFSETQ. The ends lost 4 bases at V and 2 bases at J; junction bases unmatched: 6. The CDR3 region is CASSPSGTGAYEQYF. DNA for the CDR3: TGCGCCAGCAGCCCCTCCGGGACAGGGGCCTACGAGCAGTACTTC.

The J gene is TRBJ2-2, the V gene TRBV7-7; D gene ambiguous. V was pared by 5 bases and J by 3 bases, with 13 bases between. The V gene's germline CDR1 is SSHAT and CDR2 FNYEAQ (reference sequence). The CDR3 sequence is 15 residues long. CDR3: CASSRSQVDTGELFF. Written as DNA, the CDR3 is TGTGCCAGCAGCCGGTCTCAGGTGGACACCGGGGAGCTGTTTTTT. The full variable domain, completed using reference TRBV7-7 and TRBJ2-2, is GAGVSQSPRYKVTKRGQDVTLRCDPISSHATLYWYQQALGQGPEFLTYFNYEAQPDKSGLPSDRFSAERPEGSISTLTIQRTEQRDSAMYRCASSRSQVDTGELFFGEGSRLTVL.

This clone was picked up one time. The rearrangement joins TRBV5-6 to TRBJ2-1; 12 bases agree with TRBD2. In germline, CDR1 is SGHDT, CDR2 YYEEEE. The CDR3 is 19 amino acids. The V gene end was trimmed by 4 bases and the J gene end by 2 bases; junction bases not matched to a gene: 13. The CDR3 region has the DNA TGTGCCAGCAGCCATAGACTAGCGGGAGCCCGAGGCCCCTACAATGAGCAGTTCTTC. This encodes CASSHRLAGARGPYNEQFF.

J is TRBJ1-3 and V is TRBV4-3, with D unclear. The CDR3 loop spans 13 amino acids. V was clipped by 2 bases and J by 0 bases, with 2 bases between them. The germline V gene encodes CDR1 LGHNA and CDR2 YSLEER. The CDR3 sequence is CASSQLSGNTIYF. The CDR3 coding sequence is TGCGCCAGCAGCCAACTCTCTGGAAACACCATATATTTT.

J is TRBJ2-2 and V is TRBV9; possible D gene TRBD1, 5 bases. The CDR3 consists of 15 residues. CDR1 and CDR2 (germline): SGDLS, YYNGEE. The V and J ends lost 4 bases and 0 bases respectively, with 10 bases between them. This chain's CDR3 is CASSTWTTNTGELFF. CDR3 coding DNA: TGTGCCAGCAGCACCTGGACAACGAACACCGGGGAGCTGTTTTTT.